The 21 T cell receptor beta chains presented below share a single source sample, sequenced in a study of control samples from healthy donors and cancer patients. TCRdb's table, derived via immunoSEQ multiplex PCR, lists solely in-frame clones and lacks some. The table lists about 210,000 clones. The sequenced sample consisted of blood. The source is a woman aged 25 to 39 in good health.

The chain couples TRBV11-2 to TRBJ1-1; TRBD1 might be the D (5 bases). Germline CDR1 reads SGHAT; CDR2 reads FQNNGV. This CDR3 contains 12 residues. Trimming left V 8 bases short and J 6 bases short, with 13 bases between. The CDR3 DNA sequence: TGTGCCAGCGGGGGAGGAAGAGCTGAAGCTTTCTTT. It specifies CASGGGRAEAFF.

This sequence joins TRBV10-2 and TRBJ1-2; TRBD1 aligns across 7 bases. The CDR3 totals 13 residues. CDR1 is WSHSY, CDR2 SAAADI, per germline. With 7 bases clipped from V and 8 bases from J, the junction kept 10 bases outside the gene matches. The CDR3: CASTVNRGRGYTF. The CDR3 DNA reads as TGCGCCAGCACCGTTAACAGGGGACGGGGCTACACCTTC.

The V and J genes are TRBV29-1 and TRBJ1-1; D perhaps matches TRBD1 (5 bases). Trimming cost V 4 bases and J 1 base, with 10 bases left between them. Germline loops: CDR1 SQVTM, CDR2 ANQGSEA. The CDR3 is made up of 13 amino acids. The DNA for the CDR3 is TGCAGCGTTGGGATAGGGGCGAACACTGAAGCTTTCTTT. This gives the protein CSVGIGANTEAFF. Full variable domain (remainder filled in from reference TRBV29-1 and TRBJ1-1): SAVISQKPSRDICQRGTSLTIQCQVDSQVTMMFWYRQQPGQSLTLIATANQGSEATYESGFVIDKFPISRPNLTFSTLTVSNMSPEDSSIYLCSVGIGANTEAFFGQGTRLTVV.

The chain links TRBV2 to TRBJ1-1; perhaps TRBD1 as D (5 bases). The CDR3 sequence is 14 residues long. V lost 1 base and J 5 bases, leaving 11 bases between the germline ends. From germline, CDR1 is SNHLY and CDR2 FYNNEI. CDR3 sequence reads: CASSEGGGRTEAFF. The CDR3 DNA sequence: TGTGCCAGCAGTGAAGGTGGGGGTAGGACTGAAGCTTTCTTT. Based on the CDR3 plus reference TRBV2 and TRBJ1-1, the full variable domain is EPEVTQTPSHQVTQMGQEVILRCVPISNHLYFYWYRQILGQKVEFLVSFYNNEISEKSEIFDDQFSVERPDGSNFTLKIRSTKLEDSAMYFCASSEGGGRTEAFFGQGTRLTVV.

J is TRBJ2-3 and V is TRBV4-3; 8 positions match TRBD2. The CDR3 is 15 residues long. V gave up 3 bases and J gave up 6 bases; unmatched junction bases: 8. CDR1 is LGHNA, CDR2 YSLEER, per germline. For the CDR3, the DNA is TGCGCCAGCAGCCATAGCGGGGCAACTGCGGATACGCAGTATTTT. Residues: CASSHSGATADTQYF.

V and J are TRBV11-2 and TRBJ2-7; 9 nucleotides agree with TRBD1. With 2 bases clipped from V and 3 bases from J, the junction kept 8 bases outside the gene matches. In germline, CDR1 is SGHAT, CDR2 FQNNGV. CDR3 length equals 16 residues. DNA of the CDR3: TGTGCCAGCAGCTTACTAACAGGGGGCTTCCACTACGAGCAGTACTTC. Its protein product is CASSLLTGGFHYEQYF.

The chain recombines TRBV18 with TRBJ1-1, with D possibly TRBD1 on 6 matching bases. V lost 2 bases and J lost 1, with 17 bases in between. This CDR3 comprises 17 residues. Germline CDR1 and CDR2: KGHSH and LQKENI. The CDR3 DNA is TGTGCCAGCTCACCATATCAGACCGGGACATCGAACACTGAAGCTTTCTTT. It specifies CASSPYQTGTSNTEAFF.

The rearrangement links TRBV9 to TRBJ2-1; unclear D gene. The length of the CDR3 is 14 residues. The ends were cut back, 3 bases at V and 8 bases at J, with 15 bases in the middle. Germline V gives CDR1 SGDLS, CDR2 YYNGEE. The CDR3 sequence is CASSGPPPRHEQFF. The DNA of the CDR3 is TGTGCCAGCAGCGGACCACCCCCTCGTCATGAGCAGTTCTTC. Combining the CDR3 with reference TRBV9 and TRBJ2-1 gives the whole variable domain DSGVTQTPKHLITATGQRVTLRCSPRSGDLSVYWYQQSLDQGLQFLIQYYNGEERAKGNILERFSAQQFPDLHSELNLSSLELGDSALYFCASSGPPPRHEQFFGPGTRLTVL.

V is TRBV7-9 and J is TRBJ1-1; maybe TRBD1 (5 bases). The V gene's germline CDR1 is SEHNR and CDR2 FQNEAQ (reference sequence). The CDR3 spans 14 residues. V lost 5 bases and J 4 bases, leaving 14 bases between the germline ends. In DNA, the CDR3 is TGTGCCAGCAGCCCTACAGGTCTTGGCACTGAAGCTTTCTTT. This encodes CASSPTGLGTEAFF.

The genes are TRBV11-3 and TRBJ2-1; D gene unclear. Germline assignment: CDR1 SGHNT and CDR2 YENEEA. The CDR3 extends over 12 amino acids. Trimming removed 3 bases at V and 10 bases at J, with 10 bases between. CDR3 sequence reads: CASSFGKMEQFF. CDR3 sequence (DNA): TGTGCCAGCAGCTTTGGTAAGATGGAGCAGTTCTTC.

This chain joins TRBV28 and TRBJ2-3, with 9 nucleotides matching TRBD2. The V gene's germline CDR1 is MDHEN and CDR2 SYDVKM. After removal of 2 bases from V and 2 bases from J, the junction contained 23 bases not matched to a gene. The CDR3 consists of 22 residues. CDR3 nucleotide sequence: TGTGCCAGCAGTTTAATGGCGACGCGGCGGCTAGCGGGGCTCAAATTCACAGATACGCAGTATTTT. This gives the protein CASSLMATRRLAGLKFTDTQYF.

V and J are TRBV10-3 and TRBJ1-4; 7 bases are shared with TRBD1. Germline V gives CDR1 ENHRY, CDR2 SYGVKD. This CDR3 comprises 17 residues. The V gene end was trimmed by 4 bases and the J gene end by 4 bases; junction bases not matched to a gene: 12. The DNA of the CDR3 is TGTGCCATCAGTGTGGGACAGCCCAAAGAACTTAATGAAAAACTGTTTTTT. It specifies CAISVGQPKELNEKLFF.

The rearrangement uses TRBV9 and TRBJ1-4; the D gene is possibly TRBD1 (6 bases). Trimming pared 4 bases from V and 5 bases from J, leaving 15 bases between. Germline assignment: CDR1 SGDLS and CDR2 YYNGEE. This CDR3 contains 15 residues. In nucleotides, the CDR3 is TGTGCCAGCAGCCCCTCAGGGGCTCGCAATGAAAAACTGTTTTTT. Its translation is CASSPSGARNEKLFF.

The J gene is TRBJ1-5, the V gene TRBV5-1; 12 nucleotides align to TRBD1. Germline assignment: CDR1 SGHRS and CDR2 YFSETQ. V trimming: 5 bases; J trimming: 5 bases; junction bases outside the gene matches: 5. The CDR3 is 15 amino acids. The CDR3 DNA reads as TGCGCCAGCAGGACGGGACAGGGGGCGGATCAGCCCCAGCATTTT. Amino acids: CASRTGQGADQPQHF.

The chain carries TRBV5-5 and TRBJ2-1; no clear D. The germline V gene has CDR1 SGHKS and CDR2 YYEKEE (reference sequence). V was trimmed by 3 bases and J by 10 bases, leaving 14 bases between them. The CDR3 consists of 13 residues. The CDR3 reads CASSSQPPEEQFF. The CDR3 bases are TGTGCCAGCAGCTCTCAGCCCCCCGAGGAGCAGTTCTTC.

V and J are TRBV27 and TRBJ1-4; a possible D gene is TRBD1 (6 bases). The CDR3 extends over 16 amino acids. With 3 bases removed from V and 0 bases from J, the gap between germline ends came to 11 bases. Per the germline V gene, CDR1 is MNHEY and CDR2 is SMNVEV (reference sequence). The CDR3: CASSFHRESTNEKLFF. CDR3 nucleotide sequence: TGTGCCAGCAGTTTCCACAGGGAATCAACTAATGAAAAACTGTTTTTT.

This chain connects TRBV4-3 to TRBJ1-6; the D is unclear. This CDR3 is built from 15 residues. Trimming pared 1 base from V and 7 bases from J, leaving 11 bases between. Germline V gene lookup returns CDR1 LGHNA and CDR2 YSLEER. The CDR3 loop is CASSQGSPLNSPLHF. The CDR3 DNA reads as TGCGCCAGCAGCCAAGGCAGCCCTCTGAATTCACCCCTCCACTTT.

CDR3: CASSITGIYGYTF. CDR3 nucleotides: TGTGCCAGCAGCATTACAGGGATCTATGGCTACACCTTC. The chain is built from TRBV5-8 and TRBJ1-2, with a tentative D call TRBD1 (6 bases). The CDR3 contains 13 residues. V dropped 4 bases and J dropped 4 bases, with 11 bases sitting between them. Germline V gene lookup returns CDR1 SGHTS and CDR2 YDEGEE.

V is TRBV6-5 and J is TRBJ1-2; the D gene is possibly TRBD1 (5 bases). This CDR3 is 15 amino acids long. Germline CDR1 is MNHEY and CDR2 is SVGAGI. V was cut by 4 bases and J by 0 bases, with 12 bases left in between. The CDR3 protein is CASSLLGGANYGYTF. CDR3 coding DNA: TGTGCCAGCAGTTTGCTTGGAGGGGCTAACTATGGCTACACCTTC.

The J gene is TRBJ1-1, the V gene TRBV12-3 or TRBV12-4; D may be TRBD1 (5 bases). CDR3 size: 12 residues. V lost 1 base, J lost 10 bases, and 10 bases lay in between. The DNA of the CDR3 is TGTGCCAGCAGTTTAGAGAGCAGGGCAGCTTTCTTT. It is translated as CASSLESRAAFF.

The rearrangement links TRBV27 to TRBJ2-5; possible D gene TRBD2, 7 bases. V was shortened by 9 bases and J by 1 base, with 12 bases between the two germline ends. CDR3 length: 13 amino acids. Germline V gene sequence: CDR1 MNHEY, CDR2 SMNVEV (reference sequence). The CDR3 spells CASSAGAQETQYF. Written as DNA, the CDR3 is TGTGCCAGTTCCGCGGGGGCCCAAGAGACCCAGTACTTC.